The 15 T cell receptor beta chains listed next were all sequenced from one sample in a study of Graves' ophthalmopathy and Graves' hyperthyroidism. Using RNA transcripts, the TCR beta CDR3 regions were amplified. Second-round multiplex PCR came after first-round RT-PCR with HTBI primers. TCRdb re-analysed the multiplex PCR reads in MiXCR, keeping a single row per CDR3 protein. The table includes a few hundred thousand distinct CDR3 sequences, approximately 17% detected once. Sample: peripheral blood. Receptor source: an adult woman with stable Graves' hyperthyroidism.

This clonotype was recorded at least ten times. This chain joins TRBV15 and TRBJ1-2, with TRBD1 matching over 7 bases. Germline V lookup: CDR1 LNHNV, CDR2 YYDKDF (reference sequence). V dropped 5 bases and J dropped 8; count of bases not matched to a gene: 14. The CDR3 is 15 amino acids. CDR3: CATSHTTGTDAGYTF. Written as DNA, the CDR3 is TGTGCCACCAGCCACACAACCGGGACAGACGCCGGCTACACCTTC.

In this sample, this clonotype turned up many times. The chain combines TRBV30 with TRBJ2-7; perhaps D is TRBD1 or TRBD2 (6 bases each). In germline, CDR1 is GTSNPN, CDR2 SVGIG (reference sequence). The CDR3 totals 15 residues. Deletions cut 0 bases from V and 3 bases from J, with 15 bases between. CDR3: CAWSVLRRGNYEQYF. The DNA of the CDR3 is TGTGCCTGGAGTGTTCTTAGGAGGGGGAACTACGAGCAGTACTTC.

This clonotype was detected many times. The chain uses TRBV6-6 and TRBJ2-5, with 7 bases aligning to TRBD2. This CDR3 has 14 residues. CDR1 and CDR2 from the germline V gene are MNHNY and SVGAGI (reference sequence). V lost 8 bases, J lost 7 bases, and 13 bases stayed unmatched. The CDR3 here is CASGEGVNLPTQYF. CDR3 bases: TGTGCCAGCGGGGAGGGAGTGAATCTGCCGACCCAGTACTTC.

This clonotype was observed at least ten times. The junction departs from germline at one end; a sequencing error may be responsible. The CDR3 DNA reads as TGTGCCAGCAGCGTAGCAGGTGGGATCTACGGGCAGTACTTC. Translating gives CASSVAGGIYGQYF. The rearrangement joins TRBV11-2 to TRBJ2-7, with D uncertain. The CDR3 extends over 14 amino acids. CDR1 is SGHAT and CDR2 is FQNNGV in the germline V gene.

The V and J genes are TRBV2 and TRBJ2-7; TRBD2 might be the D (5 bases). Germline assignment: CDR1 SNHLY and CDR2 FYNNEI. The germline V and J ends were trimmed by 11 bases and 0 bases, with 11 bases remaining between them. The CDR3 spans 12 residues. CDR3 in amino acids: CAARGSSYEQYF. CDR3 coding DNA: TGTGCCGCCCGGGGTAGCTCCTACGAGCAGTACTTC. Supplemented by reference TRBV2 and TRBJ2-7, the full variable domain reads EPEVTQTPSHQVTQMGQEVILRCVPISNHLYFYWYRQILGQKVEFLVSFYNNEISEKSEIFDDQFSVERPDGSNFTLKIRSTKLEDSAMYFCAARGSSYEQYFGPGTRLTVT.

There are a few counts of this clonotype. The chain carries TRBV19 and TRBJ2-5, with 9 bases fitting TRBD1. V gave up 7 bases and J gave up 4 bases; unmatched junction bases: 13. The CDR3 runs 16 residues. CDR1 and CDR2 (germline): LNHDA, SQIVND (reference sequence). CDR3 region: CASMRLGTGGLETQYF. CDR3 nucleotides: TGTGCCAGTATGCGCCTTGGCACAGGGGGCTTAGAGACCCAGTACTTC.

This clonotype was picked up many times. The chain links TRBV5-1 to TRBJ2-7, with D perhaps TRBD1 or TRBD2 (5 bases each). Germline CDR1 and CDR2: SGHRS and YFSETQ. V was clipped by 3 bases and J by 2 bases, with 15 bases between them. This CDR3 spans 15 amino acids. The CDR3 spells CASSSPRQGAYEQYF. The CDR3 coding sequence is TGCGCCAGCAGCTCCCCGCGCCAGGGAGCCTACGAGCAGTACTTC.

This clonotype was detected many times. The chain uses TRBV29-1 and TRBJ2-7; 13 nucleotides agree with TRBD2. The V gene end was trimmed by 6 bases and the J gene end by 3 bases; junction bases not matched to a gene: 5. The CDR3 has 14 amino acids. The germline CDR1 and CDR2 sequences are SQVTM and ANQGSEA. DNA of the CDR3: TGCAGCGTAGCCGGGACTAGCGGGGTCTACGAGCAGTACTTC. This codes for CSVAGTSGVYEQYF.

Details on this clonotype: One base away lies a much larger clone, so this may be a sequencing read error. The V call is TRBV12-3 or TRBV12-4, the J call TRBJ2-4, with 7 bases identical to TRBD1. Near its end, the DNA agrees better with TRBJ1-2, so the J call may be wrong. This CDR3 has 12 residues. The CDR3 spells CASSLNRGGYTF. The CDR3 coding sequence is TGTGCCAGCAGTTTAAACAGGGGCGGCTACACCTTC.

This clonotype was detected many times. The chain uses TRBV11-2 and TRBJ2-2; perhaps TRBD2 as D (6 bases). V was trimmed by 3 bases and J by 8 bases, leaving 10 bases between them. Germline V gene data show CDR1 as SGHAT and CDR2 as FQNNGV. This CDR3 is 13 amino acids long. In DNA, the CDR3 is TGTGCCAGCAGCTTGACGGGGGAAGGGGAGCTGTTTTTT. Its translation is CASSLTGEGELFF.

This clonotype was picked up many times. The CDR3 coding sequence is TGTGCCAGCAGGAGACAGGTTACTAATTCACCCCTCCACTTT. This codes for CASRRQVTNSPLHF. V and J are TRBV28 and TRBJ1-6; D is possibly TRBD1 (6 bases). The V end was cut by 6 bases, the J end by 6 bases, with 12 bases between. CDR1 MDHEN and CDR2 SYDVKM come from the germline V gene. The CDR3 totals 14 residues.

The sample holds many counts of this clonotype. The chain joins TRBV28 to TRBJ2-7; 13 bases are shared with TRBD2. Germline CDR1 is MDHEN and CDR2 is SYDVKM. The CDR3 extends over 17 amino acids. J gave up 7 bases and V 2 bases, and 11 bases lay outside the gene matches. CDR3 nucleotide sequence: TGTGCCAGCAGTTTACGTTTTTCGGGACTAGCGGGAAGGGAGCAGTACTTC. Translation gives CASSLRFSGLAGREQYF.

This clonotype was recorded many times. The V and J genes are TRBV5-1 and TRBJ1-1, with D maybe TRBD1 (5 bases). Trimming stripped 0 bases from V and 6 bases from J, with 9 bases between. The V gene's germline CDR1 is SGHRS and CDR2 YFSETQ. The CDR3 is made up of 13 amino acids. The DNA of the CDR3 is TGCGCCAGCAGCTTGGTAGGGGACGCTGAAGCTTTCTTT. This translates into CASSLVGDAEAFF.

For this clonotype: The junction shows a germline mismatch at one end, possibly a read error. The chain recombines TRBV12-3 or TRBV12-4 with TRBJ1-1; D unclear. This CDR3 has 14 amino acids. CDR3 region: CASSFDTANTDAFF. Here the CDR3 DNA reads TGTGCCAGCAGTTTTGACACGGCGAACACTGATGCTTTCTTT.

This clonotype was counted many times. The V and J genes are TRBV19 and TRBJ2-7; D might be TRBD1 (5 bases). The germline V gene has CDR1 LNHDA and CDR2 SQIVND (reference sequence). The germline V and J ends were trimmed by 10 bases and 1 base, with 17 bases remaining between them. The CDR3 runs 14 residues. CDR3 protein: CATKQFQGSYEQYF. Here the CDR3 DNA reads TGTGCCACCAAACAATTCCAGGGATCCTACGAGCAGTACTTC.